These 7 T cell receptor beta chains were all obtained from the same sample, sequenced in a study of blood T cell repertoires in COVID-19. Only in-frame clones appear in the TCRdb table, and some are missing; sequencing was by immunoSEQ multiplex PCR. The data hold about 200,000 clones, with 88% observed a single time. The sequencing input was peripheral blood. The receptor set was obtained from a man younger than 35 with active or convalescent COVID-19.

The J gene is TRBJ1-4, the V gene TRBV2; 8 positions match TRBD1. Unmatched junction bases numbered 6, after V lost 4 bases and J lost 8 bases. CDR1 and CDR2 (germline): SNHLY, FYNNEI. The CDR3 runs 14 residues. The CDR3 loop is CASSADRVIEKLFF. CDR3 nucleotides: TGTGCCAGCAGTGCGGACAGGGTGATCGAAAAACTGTTTTTT.

As DNA, the CDR3 is TGTGCCAGCAGCTTAAACGGCGGGACTAGCGGGTTACAAGAGACCCAGTACTTC. It yields the protein CASSLNGGTSGLQETQYF. The rearrangement links TRBV7-3 to TRBJ2-5, with TRBD2 matching over 12 bases. Losses at the gene ends were 1 base for V and 2 bases for J; bases not matched to a gene: 8. This CDR3 spans 18 amino acids. Germline V gene data show CDR1 as SGHTA and CDR2 as FQGTGA. Looking up the rest from reference TRBV7-3 and TRBJ2-5 gives the full variable domain: GAGVSQTPSNKVTEKGKYVELRCDPISGHTALYWYRQSLGQGPEFLIYFQGTGAADDSGLPNDRFFAVRPEGSVSTLKIQRTERGDSAVYLCASSLNGGTSGLQETQYFGPGTRLLVL.

This chain links TRBV5-6 with TRBJ1-1; a weak D match, TRBD1 (6 bases). The germline gives CDR1 SGHDT, CDR2 YYEEEE. The CDR3 is 14 residues long. The V end lost 4 bases, the J end lost 6 bases, and 16 bases lay between the germline ends. The CDR3 reads CASSRVDSRSEAFF. CDR3 nucleotide sequence: TGTGCCAGCAGCAGGGTGGACAGCCGTTCTGAAGCTTTCTTT.

This chain uses TRBV6-5 with TRBJ1-2; 7 bases align to TRBD1. Germline V gene sequence: CDR1 MNHEY, CDR2 SVGAGI. The CDR3 is 14 residues long. V shed 5 bases, J shed 0 bases, and the junction held 3 bases outside the gene matches. CDR3 sequence (DNA): TGTGCCAGCAGTACGACAGGGTCTAACTATGGCTACACCTTC. Translation gives CASSTTGSNYGYTF.

This clone was recorded a few times. The chain uses TRBV5-4 and TRBJ2-1, with a tentative D call TRBD2 (6 bases). Trimming stripped 5 bases from V and 7 bases from J, with 10 bases between. CDR1 is SGHNT and CDR2 is YYREEE in the germline V gene (reference sequence). The CDR3 loop spans 12 amino acids. CDR3 coding DNA: TGTGCCAGCAGGCGGGATTATAATGAGCAGTTCTTC. Its translation is CASRRDYNEQFF. The full variable domain, completed using reference TRBV5-4 and TRBJ2-1, is ETGVTQSPTHLIKTRGQQVTLRCSSQSGHNTVSWYQQALGQGPQFIFQYYREEENGRGNFPPRFSGLQFPNYSSELNVNALELDDSALYLCASRRDYNEQFFGPGTRLTVL.

This rearrangement joins TRBV3-1 (or the pseudogene TRBV3-2) to TRBJ2-2, with D tentatively TRBD2 (5 bases). The V and J ends lost 6 bases and 5 bases respectively, with 16 bases between them. The CDR3 spans 15 residues. Looked up from germline, CDR1 is LGHDT and CDR2 is YNNKEL (reference sequence). This CDR3 is CASRETQRGTGELFF. The DNA of the CDR3 is TGTGCCAGCAGAGAGACCCAACGAGGGACCGGGGAGCTGTTTTTT.

The chain has TRBV11-2 and TRBJ1-2, with TRBD1 as a possible D gene (6 bases). V was clipped by 0 bases and J by 6 bases, with 8 bases between them. Germline CDR1 is SGHAT and CDR2 is FQNNGV. This CDR3 spans 13 amino acids. The DNA for the CDR3 is TGTGCCAGCAGCTTAGAGGGGGCCAATGGCTACACCTTC. Amino acids: CASSLEGANGYTF.